This T cell receptor beta chain was identified in a study of blood T cell repertoires in COVID-19. Study summary: COVID-19 samples from acute and convalescent phases originated in the United States, Italy and Spain. Sample material is recorded as cDNA or gDNA derived from T cells, B-cell-depleted T cells, or PBMCs.

V was pared by 5 bases and J by 0 bases, with 5 bases of the junction left unmatched. The CDR3 has 15 amino acids. The V gene's germline CDR1 is SGHNT and CDR2 YYREEE (reference sequence). Per the original data handling: Quantification of nucleated cells was approximated via reference gene primer amplification. Some clones are missing from TCRdb's copy, which holds only in-frame ones; the method was immunoSEQ multiplex PCR. That table is the source of V, J and clone size, and D and trimming were worked out from the DNA. Altogether 80,000 to 100,000 clones are present, around 72% being singletons, with the ten largest covering approximately 25%.

Material: peripheral blood. The sequence came from a man between 65 and 85 years old with acute or convalescent COVID-19. The chain employs TRBV5-4 and TRBJ1-3; 7 bases are a match to TRBD1. The CDR3 loop reads CASSWDSSSGNTIYF. Here the CDR3 DNA reads TGTGCCAGCAGTTGGGACAGTAGCTCTGGAAACACCATATATTTT.